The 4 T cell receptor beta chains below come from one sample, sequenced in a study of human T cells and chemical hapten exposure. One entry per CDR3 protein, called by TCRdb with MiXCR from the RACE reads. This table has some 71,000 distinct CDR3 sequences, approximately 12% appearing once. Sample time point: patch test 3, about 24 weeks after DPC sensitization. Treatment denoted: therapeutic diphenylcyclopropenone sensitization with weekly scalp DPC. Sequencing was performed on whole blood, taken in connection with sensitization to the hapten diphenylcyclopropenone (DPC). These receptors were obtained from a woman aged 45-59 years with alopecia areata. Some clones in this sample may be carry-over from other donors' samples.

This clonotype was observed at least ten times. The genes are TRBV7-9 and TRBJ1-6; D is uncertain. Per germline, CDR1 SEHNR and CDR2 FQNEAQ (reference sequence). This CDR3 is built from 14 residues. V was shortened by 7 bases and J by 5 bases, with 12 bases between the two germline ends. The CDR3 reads CASTISGDNSPLHF. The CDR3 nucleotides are TGTGCCAGCACAATTTCGGGAGATAATTCACCCCTCCACTTT.

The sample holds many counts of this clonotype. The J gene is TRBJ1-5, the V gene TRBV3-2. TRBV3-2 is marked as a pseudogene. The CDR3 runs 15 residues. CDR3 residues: CASSQDPKEPQPQHF. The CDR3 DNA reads TGTGCCAGCAGCCAAGATCCCAAGGAACCCCAGCCCCAGCATTTT.

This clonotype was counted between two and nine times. CDR3 sequence (DNA): TGTGCCAGCGAGTTGGCCCACGAGCAGTACTTC. This gives the protein CASELAHEQYF. This chain connects TRBV28 to TRBJ2-7; no clear D. V dropped 8 bases and J dropped 5 bases, with 10 bases sitting between them. CDR3 length: 11 amino acids. From germline, CDR1 is MDHEN and CDR2 SYDVKM.

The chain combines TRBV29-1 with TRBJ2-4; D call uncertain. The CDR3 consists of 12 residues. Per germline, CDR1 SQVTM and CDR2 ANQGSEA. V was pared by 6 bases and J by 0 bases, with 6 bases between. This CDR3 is CSVTLAKNIQYF. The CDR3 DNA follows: TGCAGCGTAACCCTAGCCAAAAACATTCAGTACTTC.